Listed below are T cell receptor beta chains from one sample, sequenced in a study of blood T cell repertoires in COVID-19. Profiling relied on immunoSEQ multiplex PCR, and the TCRdb table lists in-frame clones only, not all of them. This table holds around 200,000 clones, less than 85% found once. The sequenced material came from peripheral blood. These receptors were taken from a human donor in a cohort sampled during active COVID-19. CDR3s include the opening cysteine and the closing phenylalanine or tryptophan. Each record gives: J gene, CDR3 length, clone size, D gene, V gene, CDR3 DNA, CDR3 protein. The D gene is left open where the match is weak. For some rows the clone size is stated as once, few or many, or as a class when expanded; others skip it.

TRBJ1-1 | 15 | few | NA | TRBV5-6 | TGTGCCAGCAGCTTTAGACTGAGGTTCAACACTGAAGCTTTCTTT | CASSFRLRFNTEAFF
TRBJ2-7 | 15 | NA | NA | TRBV5-1 | TGCGCCAGCAGCTTGGCCAGTGCTTGGTCCTACGAGCAGTACTTC | CASSLASAWSYEQYF
TRBJ2-7 | 15 | few | TRBD2 | TRBV4-1 | TGCGCCAGCAGCCACACTAGCGGGAGTTCCTACGAGCAGTACTTC | CASSHTSGSSYEQYF
TRBJ1-2 | 13 | NA | NA | TRBV5-8 | TGTGCCAGCAGCTTGGTACACAGCTATGGCTACACCTTC | CASSLVHSYGYTF
TRBJ1-1 | 14 | few | TRBD1 | TRBV18 | TGTGCCAGCTCACCCGTACCGACAGGGTCTGAAGCTTTCTTT | CASSPVPTGSEAFF
TRBJ1-2 | 15 | NA | NA | TRBV7-2 | TGTGCCAGCAGCTTAGCGCTGGGAGGGGGTGCTGGCTACACCTTC | CASSLALGGGAGYTF
TRBJ1-2 | 15 | NA | NA | TRBV18 | TGTGCCAGCTCACCATCGGGTGAGTTGAACTATGGCTACACCTTC | CASSPSGELNYGYTF
TRBJ1-1 | 16 | NA | NA | TRBV19 | TGTGCCAGTAGTATCCCCTCAAGAGAGATAAACACTGAAGCTTTCTTT | CASSIPSREINTEAFF
TRBJ2-7 | 18 | NA | TRBD2 | TRBV11-2 | TGTGCCAGCAGCTTAGATCAGGTAGCGGGGGGGCCTAGATACGAGCAGTACTTC | CASSLDQVAGGPRYEQYF
TRBJ1-1 | 13 | NA | TRBD1 | TRBV5-1 | TGCGCCAGCAGCAGAACAGGGGGGACTGAAGCTTTCTTT | CASSRTGGTEAFF
TRBJ2-7 | 14 | NA | NA | TRBV5-6 | TGTGCCAGCAGCCGGTCGGCGGGTCTCTACGAGCAGTACTTC | CASSRSAGLYEQYF
TRBJ1-2 | 14 | NA | TRBD1 | TRBV11-2 | TGTGCCAGCAGCCCTAGGACAGGGTTGGATGGCTACACCTTC | CASSPRTGLDGYTF
TRBJ2-2 | 14 | NA | NA | TRBV10-3 | TGTGCCATCAGTGTGGACAGTCACACCGGGGAGCTGTTTTTT | CAISVDSHTGELFF
TRBJ1-5 | 17 | once | TRBD1 | TRBV2 | TGTGCCAGCAGTGCAGGGACAGGGCTCGGAGGCAATCAGCCCCAGCATTTT | CASSAGTGLGGNQPQHF
TRBJ1-5 | 15 | NA | NA | TRBV19 | TGTGCCAGTAGTATAGGACAGTATAGCAATCAGCCCCAGCATTTT | CASSIGQYSNQPQHF
TRBJ2-5 | 17 | NA | TRBD2 | TRBV3-1/TRBV3-2 | TGTGCCAGCAGCCACACGCCGGGGACTAGCGTTAAAAAGACCCAGTACTTC | CASSHTPGTSVKKTQYF
TRBJ2-3 | 15 | NA | NA | TRBV3-1/TRBV3-2 | TGTGCCAGCAGCCAACCGGGGGGCCCCACAGATACGCAGTATTTT | CASSQPGGPTDTQYF
TRBJ2-1 | 11 | NA | NA | TRBV6-5 | TGTGCCAGCAGCGCCTACCTGTCGGGGTTCTTC | CASSAYLSGFF
TRBJ2-2 | 14 | NA | NA | TRBV24-1 | TGTGCCACCAGTGATACCGGGTTGGGCGGGGAGCTGTTTTTT | CATSDTGLGGELFF
TRBJ1-4 | 16 | NA | TRBD1 | TRBV19 | TGTGCCAGTAGTATAATCCAGGGGGCAGGGGAGGAAAAACTGTTTTTT | CASSIIQGAGEEKLFF
TRBJ2-7 | 15 | NA | NA | TRBV2 | TGTGCCAGCAGTCCTAGAGACCTGACCTTCCTGCCCCCGTACTTC | CASSPRDLTFLPPYF
TRBJ1-1 | 14 | NA | NA | TRBV7-9 | TGTGCCAGCAGCTGGTCAGGATCGAACACTGAAGCTTTCTTT | CASSWSGSNTEAFF
TRBJ1-1 | 15 | NA | NA | TRBV5-1 | TGCGCCAGCATCCAGGGGTCCGGAATGAACACTGAAGCTTTCTTT | CASIQGSGMNTEAFF
TRBJ2-7 | 15 | once | TRBD1 | TRBV9 | TGTGCCAGCAGCGCCTCCGGGACAGGGGGCGCATCGCAGTACTTC | CASSASGTGGASQYF
TRBJ1-2 | 13 | NA | TRBD1 | TRBV2 | TGTGCCAGCAGTCTACAGGGGGGCTATGGCTACACCTTC | CASSLQGGYGYTF
TRBJ2-5 | 16 | NA | TRBD1 | TRBV18 | TGTGCCAGCTCACCACCGGACAGGGGTATTCAAGAGACCCAGTACTTC | CASSPPDRGIQETQYF
TRBJ1-3 | 14 | NA | NA | TRBV7-8 | TGTGCCAGCAGCTTCGACAAGGCGGGGAACACCATATATTTT | CASSFDKAGNTIYF
TRBJ2-7 | 15 | NA | TRBD2 | TRBV6-5 | TGTGCCAGCAGTTACGGGACTAGCGGGGGGGTCGAGCAGTACTTC | CASSYGTSGGVEQYF
TRBJ1-1 | 16 | NA | TRBD1 | TRBV13 | TGTGCCAGCAGCTTAGGCCTAGAGGGGGCGGACACTGAAGCTTTCTTT | CASSLGLEGADTEAFF
TRBJ2-5 | 14 | NA | NA | TRBV21-1 | TGTGCCAGTAGATCCGCGGGGTCCCAAGAGACCCAGTACTTC | CASRSAGSQETQYF
TRBJ2-2 | 17 | NA | TRBD1 | TRBV7-3 | TGTGCCAGCAGCTTAGCGTCAGGGGGCGCCGACACCGGGGAGCTGTTTTTT | CASSLASGGADTGELFF
TRBJ2-7 | 17 | NA | NA | TRBV5-1 | TGCGCCAGCAGCTTGGCCGCGAGACTCCCGAGCTCCTACGAGCAGTACTTC | CASSLAARLPSSYEQYF
TRBJ1-4 | 14 | few | NA | TRBV19 | TGTGCCAGTACCAAGGTGGGGGGATATGAAAAACTGTTTTTT | CASTKVGGYEKLFF
TRBJ1-2 | 10 | NA | NA | TRBV20-1 | TGCAGCGGGGATCCCTATGGCTACACCTTC | CSGDPYGYTF
TRBJ1-1 | 16 | NA | TRBD1 | TRBV6-6 | TGTGCCAGCAGTCCCCCAGGTGGAGGGGGCGTCCACCAAGCTTTCTTT | CASSPPGGGGVHQAFF
TRBJ2-1 | 16 | NA | NA | TRBV5-6 | TGTGCCAGCAGCTCCCTCGACCGGGGAGTCTACAATGAGCAGTTCTTC | CASSSLDRGVYNEQFF
TRBJ1-1 | 11 | NA | TRBD1 | TRBV6-1 | TGTGCCAGCAGTGAGTACAGGGGAGCTTTCTTT | CASSEYRGAFF
TRBJ2-1 | 15 | NA | TRBD2 | TRBV5-4 | TGTGCCAGCAGCTTGGTTTCTAGCGGGTACAATGAGCAGTTCTTC | CASSLVSSGYNEQFF
TRBJ1-1 | 13 | NA | NA | TRBV29-1 | TGCAGCGTTGAAGATCGGAGGGGCTCTGAAGCTTTCTTT | CSVEDRRGSEAFF
TRBJ1-1 | 17 | NA | NA | TRBV2 | TGTGCCAGCACCCATGAGGGGGGGGATCAGGGAAGCACTGAAGCTTTCTTT | CASTHEGGDQGSTEAFF